A selection of T cell receptor beta chains follows, all from one sample in a study of beta chain features in type 1 diabetes. Produced via immunoSEQ multiplex PCR; TCRdb's table is partial and in-frame only. This table has some 360,000 clones, around 20% appearing once. Sequencing was performed on naive CD4+ T cells from blood. The receptors were sampled from a woman between 18 and 29 years old in good health. Each CDR3 is given with its conserved first and last residue. The D gene is left open where the match is weak. The listing skips clone size in some rows; elsewhere it reads once, few, many or a size class.

size | J | D | V | CDR3 | DNA
. | TRBJ2-1 | TRBD2 | TRBV7-2 | CASRVSGSSYNEQFF | TGTGCCAGCAGGGTTAGCGGGAGCTCCTACAATGAGCAGTTCTTC
once | TRBJ2-4 | . | TRBV27 | CASSLIGGHIQYF | TGTGCCAGCAGTTTGATAGGGGGACACATTCAGTACTTC
few | TRBJ2-2 | . | TRBV5-1 | CASHRQIDTGELFF | TGCGCCAGTCACAGACAGATCGACACCGGGGAGCTGTTTTTT
. | TRBJ1-4 | TRBD1 | TRBV5-1 | CASSYGQGEEKLFF | TGCGCCAGCAGCTACGGACAGGGAGAAGAAAAACTGTTTTTT
. | TRBJ1-2 | . | TRBV30 | CAWGTTTWNPNYGYTF | TGTGCCTGGGGTACTACGACCTGGAACCCTAACTATGGCTACACCTTC
few | TRBJ2-5 | . | TRBV18 | CASSPLAQGETQYF | TGTGCCAGCTCACCACTAGCCCAGGGAGAGACCCAGTACTTC
few | TRBJ2-2 | TRBD2 | TRBV4-2 | CASSLRTSGRDSGELFF | TGTGCCAGCAGTCTTAGGACTAGCGGGAGGGATTCCGGGGAGCTGTTTTTT
. | TRBJ2-2 | TRBD2 | TRBV7-9 | CASSFSGGPNTGELFF | TGTGCCAGCAGCTTTAGCGGGGGGCCGAACACCGGGGAGCTGTTTTTT
few | TRBJ2-1 | TRBD2 | TRBV7-6 | CASSLASGGAYNEQFF | TGTGCCAGCAGCCTCGCTAGCGGGGGGGCCTACAATGAGCAGTTCTTC
few | TRBJ2-1 | TRBD2 | TRBV5-1 | CASSLGLAGYNEQFF | TGCGCCAGCAGCCTGGGACTAGCGGGGTACAATGAGCAGTTCTTC
few | TRBJ2-3 | TRBD2 | TRBV2 | CASSQRGSTDTQYF | TGTGCCAGCAGTCAGCGGGGGAGCACAGATACGCAGTATTTT
. | TRBJ1-2 | . | TRBV5-6 | CASSPGLTYGYTF | TGTGCCAGCAGCCCGGGGTTAACCTATGGCTACACCTTC
once | TRBJ1-2 | . | TRBV21-1 | CASSTPRGWGYGYTF | TGTGCCAGCAGCACCCCAAGGGGGTGGGGCTATGGCTACACCTTC
. | TRBJ2-5 | . | TRBV5-1 | CASSSSGTPMTQYF | TGCGCCAGCAGCTCCTCCGGGACACCCATGACCCAGTACTTC
few | TRBJ2-5 | . | TRBV18 | CASSPPSETQYF | TGTGCCAGCTCACCTCCTTCCGAGACCCAGTACTTC
few | TRBJ2-7 | . | TRBV7-9 | CASSLDQGSSYEQYF | TGTGCCAGCAGCTTAGACCAGGGAAGCTCCTACGAGCAGTACTTC
few | TRBJ1-6 | . | TRBV30 | CAWTGTSNSPLHF | TGTGCCTGGACCGGGACAAGTAATTCACCCCTCCACTTT
. | TRBJ1-1 | . | TRBV5-6 | CASSQGRDTEAFF | TGTGCCAGCAGCCAGGGGAGGGACACTGAAGCTTTCTTT
. | TRBJ1-2 | . | TRBV29-1 | CSVGGNYGYTF | TGCAGCGTTGGGGGCAACTATGGCTACACCTTC
. | TRBJ1-2 | . | TRBV10-3 | CATARQQGINYGYTF | TGTGCCACCGCGAGACAACAGGGCATTAACTATGGCTACACCTTC
few | TRBJ2-7 | TRBD1 | TRBV14 | CASGRQGFYEQYF | TGTGCCAGCGGCCGACAGGGATTCTACGAGCAGTACTTC
. | TRBJ2-5 | TRBD1 | TRBV18 | CASSRGTGGEETQYF | TGTGCCAGCTCACGAGGGACAGGGGGCGAAGAGACCCAGTACTTC
. | TRBJ1-2 | . | TRBV5-4 | CASSLVHSPTARGYTF | TGTGCCAGCAGCTTGGTCCACAGCCCAACGGCCCGTGGCTACACCTTC
. | TRBJ2-3 | TRBD2 | TRBV6-6 | CASSQSGSRDTQYF | TGTGCCAGCAGTCAGAGCGGGAGCAGGGATACGCAGTATTTT
. | TRBJ1-2 | . | TRBV27 | CARNTPVSHYGYTF | TGTGCCAGAAATACCCCAGTTTCCCACTATGGCTACACCTTC
few | TRBJ1-2 | . | TRBV30 | CAWSAVVYGYTF | TGTGCCTGGAGTGCCGTAGTTTATGGCTACACCTTC
few | TRBJ2-3 | TRBD2 | TRBV4-2 | CASSQGTSGVDTQYF | TGTGCCAGCAGCCAAGGGACTAGTGGGGTAGATACGCAGTATTTT
. | TRBJ2-5 | . | TRBV11-1 | CASSPNGGTVQETQYF | TGTGCCAGCAGCCCAAACGGCGGGACAGTACAAGAGACCCAGTACTTC
few | TRBJ2-5 | . | TRBV4-2 | CASSQDAASLDETQYF | TGTGCCAGCAGCCAAGATGCGGCTAGCTTAGATGAGACCCAGTACTTC
few | TRBJ1-4 | . | TRBV4-2 | CASSQVQLATNEKLFF | TGTGCCAGCAGCCAAGTACAGCTTGCAACTAATGAAAAACTGTTTTTT
. | TRBJ2-1 | . | TRBV27 | CASSSRESSYNEQFF | TGTGCCAGCAGTTCCCGGGAGAGCTCCTACAATGAGCAGTTCTTC
. | TRBJ2-5 | . | TRBV6-5 | CASRYNRVQETQYF | TGTGCCAGCAGGTACAACAGGGTTCAAGAGACCCAGTACTTC
few | TRBJ2-1 | . | TRBV29-1 | CSVGSSRTYNEQFF | TGCAGCGTTGGGTCGAGCAGGACCTACAATGAGCAGTTCTTC
many | TRBJ2-4 | . | TRBV14 | CASSHRRDIQYF | TGTGCCAGCAGCCATCGACGGGACATTCAGTACTTC
. | TRBJ2-7 | TRBD1 | TRBV9 | CASSVAGQDSEQYF | TGTGCCAGCAGCGTAGCCGGACAGGACAGCGAGCAGTACTTC
few | TRBJ1-1 | . | TRBV18 | CASSPTPVNTEAFF | TGTGCCAGCTCACCGACACCAGTGAACACTGAAGCTTTCTTT
few | TRBJ1-2 | . | TRBV4-1 | CASSRWGGADYGYTF | TGCGCCAGCAGTCGGTGGGGGGGCGCCGACTATGGCTACACCTTC
. | TRBJ1-1 | TRBD1 | TRBV29-1 | CSVDPDRGQAFF | TGCAGCGTTGACCCGGACAGGGGACAAGCTTTCTTT
few | TRBJ2-5 | TRBD1 | TRBV30 | CAWNTGTGEETQYF | TGTGCCTGGAATACTGGGACAGGGGAAGAGACCCAGTACTTC
. | TRBJ1-1 | TRBD1 | TRBV5-1 | CASSLWQGAEAFF | TGCGCCAGCAGCTTGTGGCAGGGGGCTGAAGCTTTCTTT
. | TRBJ2-3 | TRBD2 | TRBV7-7 | CASSWGLGRADTQYF | TGTGCTAGCAGCTGGGGACTAGGCCGCGCAGATACGCAGTATTTT
few | TRBJ1-5 | . | TRBV9 | CASSVGRDSNQPQHF | TGTGCCAGCAGCGTTGGTCGGGATAGCAATCAGCCCCAGCATTTT
. | TRBJ2-7 | . | TRBV29-1 | CSVEENYPYEQYF | TGCAGCGTTGAAGAAAACTACCCGTACGAGCAGTACTTC
few | TRBJ2-7 | . | TRBV7-9 | CASSLLGGTAMNYEQYF | TGTGCCAGCAGCTTACTCGGAGGGACAGCGATGAACTACGAGCAGTACTTC
few | TRBJ2-3 | TRBD1 | TRBV29-1 | CSVEEVRGRNTQYF | TGCAGCGTTGAAGAGGTCAGGGGGCGGAATACGCAGTATTTT
few | TRBJ2-3 | . | TRBV5-4 | CASSYDRSSTDTQYF | TGTGCCAGCAGCTATGACAGGAGTAGCACAGATACGCAGTATTTT
few | TRBJ1-1 | . | TRBV5-1 | CASSLGAANTEAFF | TGCGCCAGCAGCTTAGGGGCTGCGAACACTGAAGCTTTCTTT
. | TRBJ1-1 | . | TRBV5-4 | CASSFLSKNTEAFF | TGTGCCAGCAGCTTCCTAAGTAAGAACACTGAAGCTTTCTTT
few | TRBJ2-7 | TRBD2 | TRBV30 | CAWRLGASGRSEQYF | TGTGCCTGGAGGCTAGGGGCTAGCGGGAGATCCGAGCAGTACTTC
few | TRBJ1-5 | TRBD1 | TRBV5-1 | CASSLQGDRNQPQHF | TGCGCCAGCAGCCTACAGGGGGATCGCAATCAGCCCCAGCATTTT
few | TRBJ2-1 | . | TRBV20-1 | CSARDRNEQFF | TGCAGTGCTAGAGATCGGAATGAGCAGTTCTTC
. | TRBJ2-4 | TRBD2 | TRBV4-1 | CASSQPRLAGTKNIQYF | TGCGCCAGCAGCCAACCCCGACTAGCGGGAACCAAAAACATTCAGTACTTC